This T cell receptor beta chain was obtained from a study of OX40 agonist ivuxolimab in advanced cancers. Study-wide background: Ivuxolimab is an agonistic anti-OX40 (CD134) antibody, and patients were treated with it. While on treatment, patients had intravenous ivuxolimab at 0.01 to 10 mg/kg every 2 weeks. Antecedent anti-PD-1, anti-PD-L1 or anti-CTLA-4 therapy was permissible, with under 50% having received some.

V lost 4 bases and J lost 4, with 14 bases in between. This CDR3 comprises 15 residues. The germline gives CDR1 MDHEN, CDR2 SYDVKM. Clones were sequenced by immunoSEQ multiplex PCR, and TCRdb holds only the in-frame ones, with some missing. The repertoire holds tens of thousands of clones, roughly 80% seen once, with under 25% in the top ten. The rearrangement joins TRBV28 to TRBJ1-5, with a possible D match to TRBD1 (6 bases). This receptor was identified in an adult with an advanced solid tumor such as melanoma, head and neck, liver or kidney cancer. The input for sequencing was CD4+ or CD8+ T cells sorted from blood, taken in a trial of the OX40 agonist ivuxolimab. CDR3 DNA: TGTGCCAGCAGTTCTAACAGGGTTCGGAATCAGCCCCAGCATTTT. Translation: CASSSNRVRNQPQHF.